This T cell receptor (beta chain) was profiled in a study of blood T cell repertoires in COVID-19. From germline, CDR1 is LNHDA and CDR2 SQIVND (reference sequence). The CDR3 is made up of 16 amino acids. Losses at the gene ends were 7 bases for V and 4 bases for J; bases not matched to a gene: 10. Using immunoSEQ multiplex PCR, the repertoire was profiled, and TCRdb retains in-frame clones only, with some absent. The table has 150,000 to 200,000 clones, more than 75% seen once. This receptor was identified in a woman in her forties or fifties with acute COVID-19. The gene calls are TRBV19 and TRBJ2-2; 9 bases map to TRBD1. The specimen sequenced was PBMCs or T cells enriched from blood (not recorded which). The CDR3, as DNA: TGTGCCAGTACGAATCCGGGACAGGGAATCACCGGGGAGCTGTTTTTT. This encodes CASTNPGQGITGELFF.